This entry describes one T cell receptor beta chain. V trimming: 3 bases; J trimming: 4 bases; junction bases outside the gene matches: 6. This CDR3 has 16 amino acids. Per germline, CDR1 SGHAT and CDR2 FQNNGV. Assay used: immunoSEQ multiplex PCR; TCRdb lists only in-frame clones, some missing. The repertoire has around 200,000 clones, more than 80% of them found once; the top ten carry over 1%. The data derive from a study of blood T cell repertoires in COVID-19. The specimen sequenced was PBMCs or T cells enriched from blood (not recorded which). The rearrangement links TRBV11-2 to TRBJ1-3; 10 bases fit TRBD1. This TCR derives from a man aged 25 to 40 who had recovered from COVID-19. The CDR3 DNA reads as TGTGCCAGCAGCTTCCGGGACAGGGGCGAAGGAAACACCATATATTTT. As protein: CASSFRDRGEGNTIYF.